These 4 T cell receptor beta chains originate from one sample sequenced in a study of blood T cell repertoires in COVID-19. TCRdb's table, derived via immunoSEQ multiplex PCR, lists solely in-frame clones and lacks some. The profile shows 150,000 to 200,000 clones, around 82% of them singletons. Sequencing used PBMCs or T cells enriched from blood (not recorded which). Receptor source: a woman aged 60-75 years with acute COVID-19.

The CDR3 DNA reads TGCAGCCCCCCCGGGATTCGGGGAGCTTTCTTT. Translated, it gives CSPPGIRGAFF. V gene TRBV29-1 combines with J gene TRBJ1-1; D unresolved. Trimming took 8 bases from V and 10 from J, leaving 17 bases between them. Germline loops: CDR1 SQVTM, CDR2 ANQGSEA. This CDR3 has 11 amino acids.

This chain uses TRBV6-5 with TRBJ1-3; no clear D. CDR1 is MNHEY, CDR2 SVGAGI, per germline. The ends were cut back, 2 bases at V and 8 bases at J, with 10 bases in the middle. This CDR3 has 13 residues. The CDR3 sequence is CASSYAKGDTIYF. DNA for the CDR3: TGTGCCAGCAGTTACGCTAAGGGAGACACCATATATTTT.

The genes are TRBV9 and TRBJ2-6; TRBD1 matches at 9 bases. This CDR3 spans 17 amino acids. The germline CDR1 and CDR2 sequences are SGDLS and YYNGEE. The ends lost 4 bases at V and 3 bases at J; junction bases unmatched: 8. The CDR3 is CASSPQGALGGANVLTF. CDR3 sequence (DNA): TGTGCCAGCAGCCCACAGGGGGCGCTGGGTGGGGCCAACGTCCTGACTTTC.

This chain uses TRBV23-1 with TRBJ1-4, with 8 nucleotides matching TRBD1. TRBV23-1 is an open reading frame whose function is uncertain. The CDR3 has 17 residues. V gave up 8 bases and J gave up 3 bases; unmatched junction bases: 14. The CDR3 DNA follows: TGCGCCAGCTGCCATGACAGGGGAAATCCGGCTAATGAAAAACTGTTTTTT. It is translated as CASCHDRGNPANEKLFF.